The 21 T cell receptor beta chains in this list originate from one sample, sequenced in a study of shared clonotypes between healthy human individuals. Positively selected for CCR7, the CD45RO-negative cells used as naive CD8 cells excluded terminally differentiated effector memory CD45RA+ cells. Sequencing used immunoSEQ multiplex PCR; TCRdb keeps in-frame clones, though not all of them. The sample includes about 2.1 million clones, 85% to 95% of them seen just once. Specimen: naive CD8+ T cells from PBMCs. Source of these receptors: a young man in good health. Some clones in this sample may be carry-over from other donors' samples.

V is TRBV10-2 and J is TRBJ1-5; possibly TRBD1 for D (6 bases). The germline V gene encodes CDR1 WSHSY and CDR2 SAAADI. V gave up 3 bases and J gave up 7 bases, with 13 bases separating them. CDR3 size: 14 residues. DNA for the CDR3: TGCGCCAGCAGTGATTGGTCAGGGGACCAGCCCCAGCATTTT. Protein sequence: CASSDWSGDQPQHF.

About this clone itself: Other DNA sequences in this sample translate to the same CDR3. The chain uses TRBV7-9 and TRBJ2-7, with no clear D. V shed 3 bases and J shed 5 bases, with 8 bases lying between them. The CDR3 has 12 residues. Germline-derived CDR1 and CDR2 are SEHNR and FQNEAQ (reference sequence). The DNA of the CDR3 is TGTGCCAGCAGCTTGGGATCAAACGAGCAGTACTTC. Its protein product is CASSLGSNEQYF.

V and J are TRBV14 and TRBJ2-7, with D possibly matching TRBD1 (6 bases). CDR1 and CDR2 from the germline V gene are SGHDN and FVKESK. CDR3 length equals 13 residues. Trimming left V 8 bases short and J 1 base short, with 12 bases between. CDR3 in amino acids: CASGKQGSYEQYF. CDR3 DNA: TGTGCCAGCGGTAAACAGGGATCCTACGAGCAGTACTTC.

The chain is built from TRBV27 and TRBJ1-2; 7 nucleotides align to TRBD1. The CDR3 is 15 residues long. Germline V gives CDR1 MNHEY, CDR2 SMNVEV (reference sequence). V trimming: 5 bases; J trimming: 8 bases; junction bases outside the gene matches: 14. CDR3 amino acids: CASSTTSGQALGYTF. DNA of the CDR3: TGTGCCAGCAGTACTACCTCCGGACAGGCCCTGGGCTACACCTTC.

The chain couples TRBV28 to TRBJ1-2; D not resolved. Trimming removed 6 bases at V and 4 bases at J, with 15 bases between. The germline gives CDR1 MDHEN, CDR2 SYDVKM. The CDR3 loop spans 14 amino acids. The CDR3 protein is CASSPEPTSYGYTF. As DNA, the CDR3 is TGTGCCAGCAGCCCTGAACCCACGAGCTATGGCTACACCTTC.

The chain uses TRBV7-9 and TRBJ2-7, with TRBD1 matching over 8 bases. The CDR3 totals 17 residues. J gave up 1 base and V 5 bases, and 13 bases lay outside the gene matches. CDR1 is SEHNR and CDR2 is FQNEAQ in the germline V gene (reference sequence). DNA of the CDR3: TGTGCCAGCAGCAACGCCCCGGGACAGGACAAATCCTACGAGCAGTACTTC. It yields the protein CASSNAPGQDKSYEQYF.

The chain recombines TRBV27 with TRBJ2-7; D remains ambiguous. Between the trimmed V and J ends, which lost 1 base and 2 bases, there was a span of 9 bases. This CDR3 spans 14 amino acids. Germline lookup yields CDR1 MNHEY and CDR2 SMNVEV (reference sequence). CDR3 nucleotides: TGTGCCAGCAGTTTATTGGACGGAACCTACGAGCAGTACTTC. Its protein is CASSLLDGTYEQYF.

This chain connects TRBV28 to TRBJ2-1; D call uncertain. Germline V gives CDR1 MDHEN, CDR2 SYDVKM. The CDR3 consists of 17 residues. Trimming took off 1 base at V and 5 bases at J, with 18 bases between the two ends. For the CDR3, the DNA is TGTGCCAGCAGTTTATCCCCCGCAAAGGATGTTAACAATGAGCAGTTCTTC. Amino acids: CASSLSPAKDVNNEQFF.

J is TRBJ2-7 and V is TRBV9, with D possibly matching TRBD1 (6 bases). Germline V gene sequence: CDR1 SGDLS, CDR2 YYNGEE. V lost 3 bases, J lost 2 bases, and 12 bases lay in between. The length of the CDR3 is 14 residues. The CDR3 nucleotides are TGTGCCAGCAGCGCCGGACAGTGGGCCTACGAGCAGTACTTC. Its protein product is CASSAGQWAYEQYF.

The CDR3 loop reads CASSLASGGTEAFF. CDR3 bases: TGTGCCAGCAGCTTAGCGTCGGGGGGCACTGAAGCTTTCTTT. The chain has TRBV11-2 and TRBJ1-1; D is possibly TRBD1 (5 bases). The ends were cut back, 1 base at V and 4 bases at J, with 10 bases in the middle. This CDR3 comprises 14 residues. Germline CDR1 and CDR2: SGHAT and FQNNGV.

This sequence joins TRBV13 and TRBJ1-1; maybe TRBD1 (6 bases). V lost 5 bases to trimming and J lost 5 bases, with 21 bases between them. CDR1 is PRHDT and CDR2 is FYEKMQ in the germline V gene (reference sequence). The CDR3 totals 16 residues. The CDR3 loop reads CASSPRGGGWRTEAFF. The CDR3 nucleotides read TGTGCCAGCAGCCCAAGGGGAGGGGGATGGAGAACTGAAGCTTTCTTT.

The chain has TRBV18 and TRBJ2-7; D remains unclear. The CDR3 contains 15 residues. V was trimmed by 5 bases and J by 6 bases, leaving 20 bases between them. Per the germline V gene, CDR1 is KGHSH and CDR2 is LQKENI. This CDR3 is CASSYSSLPPGEQYF. The CDR3 DNA sequence: TGTGCCAGCTCATACAGTTCCCTACCCCCTGGCGAGCAGTACTTC.

This chain links TRBV7-6 with TRBJ1-1, with TRBD1 identical over 8 bases. The V gene's germline CDR1 is SGHVS and CDR2 FNYEAQ. There are 12 residues in the CDR3. After removal of 5 bases from V and 11 bases from J, the junction contained 7 bases not matched to a gene. CDR3 sequence (DNA): TGTGCCAGCAGCGCCCGACAGGGGCGGGCTTTCTTT. This codes for CASSARQGRAFF.

The CDR3 region is CASGTGDSNTGELFF. CDR3 DNA: TGTGCCAGCGGGACGGGGGACAGCAACACCGGGGAGCTGTTTTTT. This sequence joins TRBV6-5 and TRBJ2-2; D might be TRBD1 (7 bases). In germline, CDR1 is MNHEY, CDR2 SVGAGI. This CDR3 region has 15 residues. The germline V and J ends were trimmed by 8 bases and 2 bases, with 15 bases remaining between them.

J is TRBJ2-3 and V is TRBV7-9, with 8 positions matching TRBD2. Germline lookup yields CDR1 SEHNR and CDR2 FQNEAQ (reference sequence). The V and J ends lost 0 bases and 2 bases, in that order; junction bases with no gene match: 1. The length of the CDR3 is 15 residues. In DNA form, the CDR3 reads TGTGCCAGCAGCTTAGCGACTAGCGCCACAGATACGCAGTATTTT. Protein sequence: CASSLATSATDTQYF.

The V call is TRBV10-3, the J call TRBJ1-3; perhaps TRBD1 as D (5 bases). This CDR3 has 14 amino acids. Germline values: CDR1 ENHRY, CDR2 SYGVKD. V was cut by 6 bases and J by 0 bases, with 9 bases left in between. This chain's CDR3 is CAISGGPSGNTIYF. The CDR3, as DNA: TGTGCCATCAGCGGGGGACCCTCTGGAAACACCATATATTTT.

Of note for this clone: This specimen includes other DNA sequences encoding the same CDR3. This chain links TRBV27 with TRBJ1-5; D is unresolved. The germline V and J ends were trimmed by 2 bases and 0 bases, with 5 bases remaining between them. From germline, CDR1 is MNHEY and CDR2 SMNVEV (reference sequence). CDR3 length: 14 residues. DNA of the CDR3: TGTGCCAGCAGTTTACAGCTTAGCAATCAGCCCCAGCATTTT. Protein: CASSLQLSNQPQHF.

This chain links TRBV9 with TRBJ2-3, with unresolved D. Per germline, CDR1 SGDLS and CDR2 YYNGEE. The V and J ends lost 0 bases and 4 bases respectively, with 18 bases between them. This CDR3 has 17 residues. DNA for the CDR3: TGTGCCAGCAGCGTAGCCCTCACCGGAGTGGTCGCAGATACGCAGTATTTT. This translates into CASSVALTGVVADTQYF.

The chain couples TRBV27 to TRBJ2-7; D is possibly TRBD1 (6 bases). The CDR3 consists of 13 residues. V was cut by 3 bases and J by 7 bases, with 13 bases left in between. Germline V lookup: CDR1 MNHEY, CDR2 SMNVEV (reference sequence). The CDR3 spells CASSFPGGEEQYF. Written as DNA, the CDR3 is TGTGCCAGCAGTTTCCCTGGGGGCGAAGAGCAGTACTTC.

This clone was recorded a few times. The chain joins TRBV28 to TRBJ2-1; 10 bases line up with TRBD2. The germline V gene has CDR1 MDHEN and CDR2 SYDVKM. V lost 5 bases, J lost 7 bases, and 2 bases stayed unmatched. CDR3 length: 13 amino acids. CDR3 loop: CASSPSGRNEQFF. In DNA, the CDR3 is TGTGCCAGCAGTCCTAGCGGGAGAAATGAGCAGTTCTTC.

In DNA form, the CDR3 reads TGTGCCAGCAGCCGGGGGGATGAGCAGTTCTTC. Translation: CASSRGDEQFF. The chain links TRBV7-6 to TRBJ2-1, with 7 nucleotides matching TRBD2. Trimming took 5 bases from V and 8 from J; bases not matched to a gene: 0. The CDR3 length is 11 residues. CDR1 and CDR2 from the germline V gene are SGHVS and FNYEAQ.